Each of the 2 T cell receptor beta chains below was sequenced from the same sample in a study of blood T cell repertoires in COVID-19. Assay: immunoSEQ multiplex PCR; the TCRdb copy retains only in-frame clones and omits some. The sample yields more than 300,000 clones, about 87% seen once. The material sequenced was peripheral blood. The receptors were sampled from a woman in her fifties or sixties with COVID-19, enrolled during active disease.

This rearrangement joins TRBV5-4 to TRBJ2-1; possibly TRBD2 for D (6 bases). CDR1 SGHNT and CDR2 YYREEE come from the germline V gene (reference sequence). The ends were cut back, 1 base at V and 5 bases at J, with 16 bases in the middle. This CDR3 has 16 amino acids. This CDR3 reads CASSLSAQGLNNEQFF. In DNA, the CDR3 is TGTGCCAGCAGCTTGTCCGCCCAGGGACTTAACAATGAGCAGTTCTTC.

This clone was detected once. J is TRBJ2-2 and V is TRBV5-1, with 11 bases that match TRBD2. Germline V gene data show CDR1 as SGHRS and CDR2 as YFSETQ. Trimming at V came to 1 base and at J to 5 bases, leaving 1 base not matched to a gene. CDR3 length equals 15 residues. CDR3 protein: CASSLPSGRTGELFF. The DNA for the CDR3 is TGCGCCAGCAGCTTGCCTAGCGGGAGGACCGGGGAGCTGTTTTTT.